This is a list of T cell receptor beta chains from one sample in a study of T-cell memory formation after mild COVID-19. TCRdb re-called the 5' RACE reads through MiXCR, storing one row per CDR3 protein. Of under 550,000 distinct CDR3 sequences in the sample, 18% were seen once. The source material was PBMCs or a T cell subset sorted from them (not recorded which). These TCRs come from a man younger than 30 who had mild COVID-19 (a few samples of this study predate the infection). Cell type and time point are not known. Each CDR3 is given with its conserved first and last residue. A D gene is named only where the DNA matches it firmly. Clone size is stated in some rows and not others, as once, few, many or a class when expanded.

j_call: TRBJ2-7; d_call: .; v_call: TRBV6-6; clone_size: .; cdr3_aa: CASSRRKTRYEQYF; cdr3_nt: TGTGCCAGCAGCCGGCGCAAGACCCGCTACGAGCAGTACTTC
j_call: TRBJ1-2; d_call: .; v_call: TRBV9; clone_size: few; cdr3_aa: CASSVAGSPYGYTF; cdr3_nt: TGTGCCAGCAGCGTAGCAGGAAGCCCCTATGGCTACACCTTC
j_call: TRBJ1-5; d_call: .; v_call: TRBV7-2; clone_size: few; cdr3_aa: CASSPQGHSNQPQHF; cdr3_nt: TGTGCCAGCAGCCCCCAGGGGCATAGCAATCAGCCCCAGCATTTT
j_call: TRBJ1-1; d_call: .; v_call: TRBV28; clone_size: many; cdr3_aa: CASNLNTGRGTEAFF; cdr3_nt: TGTGCCAGCAACCTGAATACAGGGAGGGGCACTGAAGCTTTCTTT
j_call: TRBJ2-5; d_call: TRBD2; v_call: TRBV15; clone_size: .; cdr3_aa: CATSRGGTIQETQYF; cdr3_nt: TGTGCCACCAGCAGAGGAGGGACTATCCAAGAGACCCAGTACTTC
j_call: TRBJ1-1; d_call: .; v_call: TRBV10-3; clone_size: few; cdr3_aa: CAISGQLNTEAFF; cdr3_nt: TGTGCCATCAGTGGACAGCTGAACACTGAAGCTTTCTTT
j_call: TRBJ2-1; d_call: TRBD2; v_call: TRBV12-3/TRBV12-4; clone_size: .; cdr3_aa: CASRWTRWSNEQFF; cdr3_nt: TGTGCCAGCAGGTGGACTAGATGGAGCAATGAGCAGTTCTTC
j_call: TRBJ1-5; d_call: .; v_call: TRBV12-3/TRBV12-4; clone_size: few; cdr3_aa: CASSLRAPSSRNQPQHF; cdr3_nt: TGTGCCAGCAGTTTGAGGGCACCCTCAAGCCGCAATCAGCCCCAGCATTTT
j_call: TRBJ2-6; d_call: TRBD1; v_call: TRBV24-1; clone_size: .; cdr3_aa: CATSPGQGALLGANVLTF; cdr3_nt: TGTGCCACCAGTCCCGGGCAGGGGGCGCTTTTAGGGGCCAACGTCCTGACTTTC
j_call: TRBJ2-2; d_call: TRBD1; v_call: TRBV20-1; clone_size: .; cdr3_aa: CSATTGGFGELFF; cdr3_nt: TGCAGTGCCACAACAGGGGGCTTCGGGGAGCTGTTTTTT
j_call: TRBJ1-2; d_call: .; v_call: TRBV15; clone_size: .; cdr3_aa: CATSRDLNVYGYTF; cdr3_nt: TGTGCCACCAGCAGAGATCTGAACGTTTATGGCTACACCTTC
j_call: TRBJ2-5; d_call: .; v_call: TRBV6-6; clone_size: .; cdr3_aa: CASSYGTQTQYF; cdr3_nt: TGTGCCAGCAGTTACGGTACCCAGACCCAGTACTTC